This T cell receptor (beta chain) was obtained from a study of shared clonotypes between healthy human individuals. Study-level information: Every donor yielded three CD4 naive, three CD4 memory, two CD8 naive and one CD8 memory plate. Findings and limits, study-wide: What naive subsets generally showed was a larger estimated richness than memory subsets showed.

It was CD45RO-negative cells, positively selected for CCR7, that made up naive CD8 cells, with terminally differentiated effector memory CD45RA+ cells excluded. Repertoires were generated with immunoSEQ multiplex PCR, while TCRdb's copy carries only in-frame clones and drops some. The sample lists around 2,000,000 clones, about 95% seen once, with more than 0.95% in the top ten. A remark on this clone: As yet, its antigen is unknown.

The length of the CDR3 is 17 residues. Germline V gives CDR1 MGHRA, CDR2 YSYEKL. V was pared by 0 bases and J by 4 bases, with 10 bases of the junction left unmatched. The sequenced sample consisted of naive CD8+ T cells sorted from blood. This chain links TRBV4-1 with TRBJ2-7; 9 bases match TRBD1. The receptor was isolated from a man aged 18 to 29 in good health. CDR3 in amino acids: CASSQDRTGGYIYEQYF. Here the CDR3 DNA reads TGCGCCAGCAGCCAAGATAGAACAGGGGGCTATATATACGAGCAGTACTTC.